This TCR beta chain came from a study of blood T cell repertoires in COVID-19. The table came from immunoSEQ multiplex PCR; TCRdb's copy has only in-frame clones and leaves some out. The data contain 270,000 or so clones, more than 75% of them singletons. The V gene end was trimmed by 6 bases and the J gene end by 1 base; junction bases not matched to a gene: 5. In germline, CDR1 is ENHRY, CDR2 SYGVKD. The CDR3 runs 14 residues. Cohort placement rested on clinical history that participants reported themselves. Sequenced input: PBMCs or T cells enriched from blood (not recorded which). The chain uses TRBV10-3 and TRBJ1-1; 7 bases align to TRBD1. This TCR derives from a woman aged 45 to 65 who had been exposed to COVID-19. The DNA for the CDR3 is TGTGCCATCAGACCGGACAGGACGAACACTGAAGCTTTCTTT. As protein: CAIRPDRTNTEAFF.